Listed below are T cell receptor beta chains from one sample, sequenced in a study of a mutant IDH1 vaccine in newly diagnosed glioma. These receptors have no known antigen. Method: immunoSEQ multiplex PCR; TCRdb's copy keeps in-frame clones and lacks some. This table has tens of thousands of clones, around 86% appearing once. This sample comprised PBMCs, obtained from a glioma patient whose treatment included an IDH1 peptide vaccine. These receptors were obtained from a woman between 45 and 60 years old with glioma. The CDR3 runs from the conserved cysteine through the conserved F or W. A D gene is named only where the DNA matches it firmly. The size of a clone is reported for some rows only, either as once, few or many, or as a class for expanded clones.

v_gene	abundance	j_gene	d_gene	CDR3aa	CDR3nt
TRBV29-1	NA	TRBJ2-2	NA	CSVEVGTGELFF	TGCAGCGTTGAAGTGGGCACCGGGGAGCTGTTTTTT
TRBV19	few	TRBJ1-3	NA	CASIGGHTIYF	TGTGCCAGTATCGGGGGTCACACCATATATTTT
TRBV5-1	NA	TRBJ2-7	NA	CASSFTSSYEQYF	TGCGCCAGCAGCTTTACGTCTTCCTACGAGCAGTACTTC
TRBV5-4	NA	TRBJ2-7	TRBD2	CASSLGAAGAPGYEQYF	TGTGCCAGCAGCTTGGGGGCAGCGGGGGCCCCCGGGTACGAGCAGTACTTC
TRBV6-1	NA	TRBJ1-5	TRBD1	CASSELSSQGVSNQPQHF	TGTGCCAGCAGTGAGCTAAGCTCACAGGGGGTCAGTAATCAGCCCCAGCATTTT
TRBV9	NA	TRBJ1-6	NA	CASSVRALTPPLHF	TGTGCCAGCAGCGTGCGGGCCTTAACCCCTCCCCTCCACTTT
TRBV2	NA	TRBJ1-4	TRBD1	CASNRGDEKLFF	TGTGCCAGCAACAGGGGTGATGAAAAACTGTTTTTT
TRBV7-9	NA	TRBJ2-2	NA	CASSYGPGELFF	TGTGCCAGCAGCTACGGGCCCGGGGAGCTGTTTTTT
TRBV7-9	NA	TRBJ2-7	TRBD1	CASSLDRGSYEQYF	TGTGCCAGCAGCTTGGACAGGGGCTCCTACGAGCAGTACTTC
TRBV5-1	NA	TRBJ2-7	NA	CASSDGYEQYF	TGCGCCAGCAGTGACGGTTACGAGCAGTACTTC
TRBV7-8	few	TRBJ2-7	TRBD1	CASNSPWTGTYEQYF	TGTGCCAGCAACTCGCCCTGGACAGGGACCTACGAGCAGTACTTC
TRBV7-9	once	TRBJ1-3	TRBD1	CASRQTGSRSGNTIYF	TGTGCCAGCAGGCAGACAGGGAGTCGGTCTGGAAACACCATATATTTT
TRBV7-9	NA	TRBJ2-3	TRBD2	CASTGSGGTDTQYF	TGTGCCAGCACCGGATCGGGGGGGACAGATACGCAGTATTTT
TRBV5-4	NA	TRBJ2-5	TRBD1	CASSVNQQGFMETQYF	TGTGCCAGCAGCGTCAACCAACAGGGGTTTATGGAGACCCAGTACTTC
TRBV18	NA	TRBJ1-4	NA	CASSSGGEKLFF	TGTGCCAGCTCAAGTGGTGGGGAAAAACTGTTTTTT
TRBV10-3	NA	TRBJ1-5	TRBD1	CAISEGGTGGGQPQHF	TGTGCCATCAGTGAGGGAGGGACAGGGGGCGGTCAGCCCCAGCATTTT
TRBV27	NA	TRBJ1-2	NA	CASSLRRHYGYTF	TGTGCCAGCAGTTTGAGGCGTCACTATGGCTACACCTTC
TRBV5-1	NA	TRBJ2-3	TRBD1	CASSWARQGLDTDTQYF	TGCGCCAGCAGCTGGGCCCGACAGGGGTTGGACACAGATACGCAGTATTTT
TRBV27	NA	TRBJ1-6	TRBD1	CASSSRQGWNSPLHF	TGTGCCAGCAGTTCGCGACAGGGGTGGAATTCACCCCTCCACTTT
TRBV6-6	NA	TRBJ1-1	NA	CASAKSAMNTEAFF	TGTGCCAGCGCCAAGTCGGCTATGAACACTGAAGCTTTCTTT
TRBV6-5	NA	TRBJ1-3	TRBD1	CAISRGTGNTIYF	TGTGCCATCAGCAGGGGGACTGGAAACACCATATATTTT
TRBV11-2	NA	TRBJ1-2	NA	CASSFKSLYGYTF	TGTGCCAGCAGCTTCAAGAGTCTCTATGGCTACACCTTC
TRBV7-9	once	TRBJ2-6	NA	CASSTTGATLSGANVLTF	TGTGCCAGCAGCACGACAGGCGCCACCCTGTCTGGGGCCAACGTCCTGACTTTC
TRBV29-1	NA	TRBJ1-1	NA	CSVDRPRGTEAFF	TGCAGCGTCGACAGGCCCCGAGGGACTGAAGCTTTCTTT
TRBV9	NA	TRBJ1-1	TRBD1	CASSLTGTANTEAFF	TGTGCCAGCAGCCTAACCGGGACAGCGAACACTGAAGCTTTCTTT
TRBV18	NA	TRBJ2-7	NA	CASSPPSTSRSNEQYF	TGTGCCAGCTCACCACCGAGCACATCCCGGTCCAACGAGCAGTACTTC
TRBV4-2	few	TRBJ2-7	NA	CASSQDQAGDPYEQYF	TGTGCCAGCAGCCAAGATCAGGCAGGCGACCCCTACGAGCAGTACTTC
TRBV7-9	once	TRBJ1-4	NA	CASSLNGKLFF	TGTGCCAGCAGCTTAAACGGAAAACTGTTTTTT
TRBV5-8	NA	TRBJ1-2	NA	CASSLPRVDYGYTF	TGTGCCAGCAGCTTGCCCAGGGTAGACTATGGCTACACCTTC
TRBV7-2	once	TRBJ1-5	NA	CASSLEMGLNQPQHF	TGTGCCAGCAGCTTAGAGATGGGGCTCAATCAGCCCCAGCATTTT
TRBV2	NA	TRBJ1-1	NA	CASKAPMNTEAFF	TGTGCCAGCAAAGCCCCCATGAACACTGAAGCTTTCTTT
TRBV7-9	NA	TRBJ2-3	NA	CASSPGSTSQDTQYF	TGTGCCAGCAGCCCCGGGTCGACATCACAGGATACGCAGTATTTT
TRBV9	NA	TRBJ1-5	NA	CASSVAGTGPQHF	TGTGCCAGCAGCGTAGCCGGCACAGGACCCCAGCATTTT
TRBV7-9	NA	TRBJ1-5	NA	CASSSSWSRSNQPQHF	TGTGCCAGCAGCTCGAGTTGGAGTAGGAGCAATCAGCCCCAGCATTTT
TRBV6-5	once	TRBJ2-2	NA	CASTSGTGELFF	TGTGCCAGCACGTCCGGGACCGGGGAGCTGTTTTTT
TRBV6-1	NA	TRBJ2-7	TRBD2	CASSASSGGTYEQYF	TGTGCCAGCAGTGCCTCATCGGGGGGGACCTACGAGCAGTACTTC
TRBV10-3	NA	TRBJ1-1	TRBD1	CAIKEGAGSTEAFF	TGTGCCATCAAGGAGGGGGCCGGGTCCACTGAAGCTTTCTTT
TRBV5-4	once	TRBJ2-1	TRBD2	CASSLGGTTQYNEQFF	TGTGCCAGCAGCTTGGGTGGGACTACGCAGTACAATGAGCAGTTCTTC
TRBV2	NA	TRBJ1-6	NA	CASSEGGSSYNSPLHF	TGTGCCAGCAGTGAAGGAGGGAGCTCCTATAATTCACCCCTCCACTTT
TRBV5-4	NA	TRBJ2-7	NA	CASSGEVASSYEQYF	TGTGCCAGCAGCGGGGAGGTAGCTTCATCCTACGAGCAGTACTTC
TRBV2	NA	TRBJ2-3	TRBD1	CASSEGLTGRGDTQYF	TGTGCCAGCAGTGAAGGGTTGACAGGGCGAGGGGATACGCAGTATTTT
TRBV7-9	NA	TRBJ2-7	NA	CASSLFPHEQYF	TGTGCCAGCAGCTTATTCCCCCACGAGCAGTACTTC
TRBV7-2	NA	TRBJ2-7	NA	CASSWGRGAYEQYF	TGTGCCAGCAGCTGGGGGAGGGGGGCCTACGAGCAGTACTTC
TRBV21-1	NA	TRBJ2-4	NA	CASSKGTASEQAKNIQYF	TGTGCCAGCAGCAAAGGTACAGCCTCAGAACAAGCCAAAAACATTCAGTACTTC
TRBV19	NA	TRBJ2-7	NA	CASSVPGTYEQYF	TGTGCCAGTAGTGTGCCAGGAACCTACGAGCAGTACTTC
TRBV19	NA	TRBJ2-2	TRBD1	CASRTGTGITGELFF	TGTGCCAGTAGGACCGGGACAGGGATCACCGGGGAGCTGTTTTTT
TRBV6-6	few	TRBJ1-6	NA	CASGTPSYNSPLHF	TGTGCCAGCGGGACACCCTCCTATAATTCACCCCTCCACTTT
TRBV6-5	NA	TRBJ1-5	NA	CASSPTAFNQPQHF	TGTGCCAGCAGTCCGACAGCATTCAATCAGCCCCAGCATTTT
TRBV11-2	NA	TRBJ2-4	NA	CASSLVQGQGGGHIQYF	TGTGCCAGCAGCTTAGTCCAGGGTCAGGGGGGAGGACACATTCAGTACTTC
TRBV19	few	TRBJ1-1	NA	CASSQGAIEAFF	TGTGCCAGTAGTCAGGGAGCTATTGAAGCTTTCTTT
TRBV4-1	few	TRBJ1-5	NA	CASSREDRSNQPQHF	TGCGCCAGCAGCCGCGAGGACAGAAGCAATCAGCCCCAGCATTTT
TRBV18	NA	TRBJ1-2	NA	CASSSDPGVYGYTF	TGTGCCAGCTCTTCGGATCCAGGGGTCTATGGCTACACCTTC
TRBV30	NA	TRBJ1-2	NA	CAWSPRGRPYGYTF	TGTGCCTGGAGCCCTCGGGGCAGACCTTATGGCTACACCTTC
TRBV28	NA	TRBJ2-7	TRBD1	CASRTRDRGYEQYF	TGTGCCAGCAGGACTAGGGACAGGGGCTACGAGCAGTACTTC
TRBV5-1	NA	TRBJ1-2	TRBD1	CASSLERQGDGYTF	TGCGCCAGCAGCTTGGAGAGACAGGGGGATGGCTACACCTTC
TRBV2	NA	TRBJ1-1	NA	CASTGGQRRNTEAFF	TGTGCCAGCACCGGAGGCCAGCGGCGGAACACTGAAGCTTTCTTT
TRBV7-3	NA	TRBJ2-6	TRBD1	CASSTPDGTGRDGANVLTF	TGTGCCAGCAGCACGCCAGACGGGACAGGGAGGGACGGGGCCAACGTCCTGACTTTC
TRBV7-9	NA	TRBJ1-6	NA	CASSLRDNSPLHF	TGTGCCAGCAGCTTAAGGGATAATTCACCCCTCCACTTT
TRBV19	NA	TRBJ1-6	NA	CASKGGAAPLHF	TGTGCCAGTAAGGGCGGGGCAGCACCCCTCCACTTT
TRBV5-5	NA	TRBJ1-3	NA	CASSRSFGEYFFSGNTIYF	TGTGCCAGCAGCCGTTCGTTCGGTGAATACTTCTTCTCTGGAAACACCATATATTTT